This paragraph reports one T cell receptor beta chain. The sample is drawn from a study of tumor-infiltrating lymphocytes in oesophageal squamous cell carcinoma. TCRdb redid the calling of the PCR reads with MiXCR, one entry per CDR3 protein. The repertoire holds about 11,000 distinct CDR3 sequences, around 58% seen once, with roughly 37% in the top ten. The germline gives CDR1 SGHVS, CDR2 FQNEAQ. V was pared by 4 bases and J by 9 bases, with 6 bases of the junction left unmatched. The CDR3 is 14 amino acids. The sequence was collected from a male donor with esophageal squamous cell carcinoma. The chain recombines TRBV7-8 with TRBJ1-6; 7 bases are shared with TRBD1. The specimen was esophageal tumor tissue. The chain's CDR3 is CASSSQGSGSPLHF. In DNA, the CDR3 is TGTGCCAGCAGCTCACAGGGGAGCGGTTCACCCCTCCACTTT.